This TCR beta chain was sequenced in a study of cytomegalovirus exposure and HLA in healthy donors. From germline, CDR1 is MDHEN and CDR2 SYDVKM. This CDR3 region has 12 residues. V gave up 1 base and J gave up 4 bases, with 5 bases separating them. PCR employed 60 Vbeta and 13 Jbeta primers. The assay was immunoSEQ multiplex PCR, and TCRdb's table has in-frame clones only and misses some. The listing records around 76,000 clones. The TCR comes from an older woman in good health and CMV-seronegative. This chain connects TRBV28 to TRBJ2-7; D not resolved. Sequencing was carried out using PBMCs. CDR3 nucleotide sequence: TGTGCCAGCAGTTTATCCCGTTACGAGCAGTACTTC. Residues: CASSLSRYEQYF.